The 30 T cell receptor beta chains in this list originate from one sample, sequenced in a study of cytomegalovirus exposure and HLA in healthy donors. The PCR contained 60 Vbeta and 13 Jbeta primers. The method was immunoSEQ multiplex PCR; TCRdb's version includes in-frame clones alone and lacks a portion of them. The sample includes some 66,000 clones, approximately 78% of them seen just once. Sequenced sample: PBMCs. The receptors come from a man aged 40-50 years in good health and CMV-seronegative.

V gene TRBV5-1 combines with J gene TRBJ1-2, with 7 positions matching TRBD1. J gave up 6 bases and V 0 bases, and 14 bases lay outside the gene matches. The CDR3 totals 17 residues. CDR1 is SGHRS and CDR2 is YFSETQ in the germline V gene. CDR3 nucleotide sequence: TGCGCCAGCAGCTTGGCCCTGGGACAGCTGGGGATCGATGGCTACACCTTC. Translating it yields CASSLALGQLGIDGYTF.

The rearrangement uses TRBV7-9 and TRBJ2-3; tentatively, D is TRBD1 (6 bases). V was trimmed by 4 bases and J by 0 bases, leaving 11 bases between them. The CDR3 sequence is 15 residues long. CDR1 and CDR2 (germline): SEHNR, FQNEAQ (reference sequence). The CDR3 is CASSSQGSSTDTQYF. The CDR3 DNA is TGTGCCAGCAGCTCACAGGGTTCTAGCACAGATACGCAGTATTTT.

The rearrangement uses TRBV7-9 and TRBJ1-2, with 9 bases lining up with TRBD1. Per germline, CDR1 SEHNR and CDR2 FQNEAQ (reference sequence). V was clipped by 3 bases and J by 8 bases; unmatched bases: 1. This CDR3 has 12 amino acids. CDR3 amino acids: CASSFTGGGYTF. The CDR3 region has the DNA TGTGCCAGCAGCTTTACAGGGGGCGGCTACACCTTC.

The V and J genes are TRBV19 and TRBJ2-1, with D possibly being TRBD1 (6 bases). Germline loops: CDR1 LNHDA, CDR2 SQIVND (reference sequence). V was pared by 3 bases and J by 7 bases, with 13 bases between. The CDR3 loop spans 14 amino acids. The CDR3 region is CASSMAQGRNEQFF. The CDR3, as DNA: TGTGCCAGTAGTATGGCCCAGGGGCGAAATGAGCAGTTCTTC.

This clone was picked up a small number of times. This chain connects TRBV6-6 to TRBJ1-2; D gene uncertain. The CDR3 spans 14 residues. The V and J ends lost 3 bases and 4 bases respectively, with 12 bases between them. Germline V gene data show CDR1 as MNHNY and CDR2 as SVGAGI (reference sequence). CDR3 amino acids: CASSYKSGSYGYTF. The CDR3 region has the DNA TGTGCCAGCAGTTATAAGTCGGGATCCTATGGCTACACCTTC.

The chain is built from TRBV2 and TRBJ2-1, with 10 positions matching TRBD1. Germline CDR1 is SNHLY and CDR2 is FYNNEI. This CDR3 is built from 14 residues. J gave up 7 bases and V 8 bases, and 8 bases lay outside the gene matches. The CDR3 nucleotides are TGTGCCAGCCAGAGGGGGACAGGGGATAATGAGCAGTTCTTC. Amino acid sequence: CASQRGTGDNEQFF.

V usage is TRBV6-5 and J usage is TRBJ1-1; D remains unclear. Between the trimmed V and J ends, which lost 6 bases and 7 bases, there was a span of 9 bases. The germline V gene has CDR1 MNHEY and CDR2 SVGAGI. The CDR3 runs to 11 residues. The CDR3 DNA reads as TGTGCCAGCAGATATCAGAATGAAGCTTTCTTT. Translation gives CASRYQNEAFF.

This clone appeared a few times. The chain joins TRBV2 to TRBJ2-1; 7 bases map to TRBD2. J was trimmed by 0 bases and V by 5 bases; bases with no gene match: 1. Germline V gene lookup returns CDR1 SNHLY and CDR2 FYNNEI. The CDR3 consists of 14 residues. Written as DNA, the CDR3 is TGTGCCAGCAGTCAGCGGGACTCCTACAATGAGCAGTTCTTC. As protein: CASSQRDSYNEQFF.

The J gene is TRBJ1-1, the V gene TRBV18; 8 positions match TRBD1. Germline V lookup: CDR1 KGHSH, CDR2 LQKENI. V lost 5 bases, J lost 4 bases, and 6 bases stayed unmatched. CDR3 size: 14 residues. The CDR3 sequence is CASSASTGVTEAFF. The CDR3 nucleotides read TGTGCCAGCTCAGCTTCGACAGGGGTCACTGAAGCTTTCTTT.

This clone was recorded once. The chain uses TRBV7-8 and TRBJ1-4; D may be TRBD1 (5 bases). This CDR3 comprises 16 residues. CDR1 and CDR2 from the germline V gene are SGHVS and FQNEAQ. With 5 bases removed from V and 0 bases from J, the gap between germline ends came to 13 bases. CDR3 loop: CASSPLGAPTNEKLFF. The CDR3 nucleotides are TGTGCCAGCAGCCCCCTTGGGGCACCAACTAATGAAAAACTGTTTTTT.

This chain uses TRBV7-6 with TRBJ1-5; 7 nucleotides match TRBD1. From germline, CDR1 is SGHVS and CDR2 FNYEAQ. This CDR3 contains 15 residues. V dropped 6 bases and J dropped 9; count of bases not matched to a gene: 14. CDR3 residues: CASSSLQGDLRPQHF. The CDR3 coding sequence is TGTGCCAGCAGTTCGCTCCAGGGGGATCTGCGGCCCCAGCATTTT.

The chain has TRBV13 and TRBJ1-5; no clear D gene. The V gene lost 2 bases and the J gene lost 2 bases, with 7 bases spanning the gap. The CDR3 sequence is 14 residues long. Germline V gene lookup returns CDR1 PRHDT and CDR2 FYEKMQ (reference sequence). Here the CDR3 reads CASSLSGGNQPQHF. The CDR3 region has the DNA TGTGCCAGCAGCTTAAGCGGGGGCAATCAGCCCCAGCATTTT.

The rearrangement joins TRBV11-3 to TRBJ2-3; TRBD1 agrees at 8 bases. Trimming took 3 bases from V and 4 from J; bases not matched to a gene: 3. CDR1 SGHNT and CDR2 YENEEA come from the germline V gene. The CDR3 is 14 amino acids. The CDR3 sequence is CASSFGQGPDTQYF. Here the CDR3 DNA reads TGTGCCAGCAGCTTTGGACAGGGACCAGATACGCAGTATTTT.

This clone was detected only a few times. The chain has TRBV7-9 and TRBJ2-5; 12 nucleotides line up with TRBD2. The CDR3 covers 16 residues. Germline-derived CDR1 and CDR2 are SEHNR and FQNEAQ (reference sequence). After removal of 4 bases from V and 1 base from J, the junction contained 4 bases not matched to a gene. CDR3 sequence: CASSSLAGGPQETQYF. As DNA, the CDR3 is TGTGCCAGCAGCTCGCTAGCGGGGGGGCCCCAAGAGACCCAGTACTTC.

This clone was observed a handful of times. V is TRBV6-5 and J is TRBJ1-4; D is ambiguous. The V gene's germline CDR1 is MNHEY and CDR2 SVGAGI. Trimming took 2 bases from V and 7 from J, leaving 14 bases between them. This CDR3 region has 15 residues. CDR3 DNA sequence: TGTGCCAGCAGTTACCTAACGGTTGGTGTTGAAAAACTGTTTTTT. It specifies CASSYLTVGVEKLFF.

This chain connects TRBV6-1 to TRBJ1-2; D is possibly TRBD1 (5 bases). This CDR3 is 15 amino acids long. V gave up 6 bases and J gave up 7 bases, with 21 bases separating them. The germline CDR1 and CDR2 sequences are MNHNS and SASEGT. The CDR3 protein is CASSPGLGVFGGYTF. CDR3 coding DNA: TGTGCCAGCAGCCCTGGGTTAGGGGTGTTCGGTGGCTACACCTTC.

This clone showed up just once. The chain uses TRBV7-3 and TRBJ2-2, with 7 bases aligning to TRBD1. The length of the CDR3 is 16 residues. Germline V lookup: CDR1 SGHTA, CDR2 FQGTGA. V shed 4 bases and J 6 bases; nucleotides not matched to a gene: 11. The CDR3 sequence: CASSSPNRGTSGELFF. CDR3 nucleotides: TGTGCCAGCAGCTCCCCCAACAGGGGAACATCCGGGGAGCTGTTTTTT.

The CDR3 protein is CASSGLAGGKNIQYF. Here the CDR3 DNA reads TGTGCCAGCAGCGGACTAGCGGGGGGGAAAAACATTCAGTACTTC. This sequence joins TRBV2 and TRBJ2-4, with 15 bases identical to TRBD2. The CDR3 has 15 residues. Trimming took 6 bases from V and 4 from J; bases not matched to a gene: 1. The germline V gene encodes CDR1 SNHLY and CDR2 FYNNEI.

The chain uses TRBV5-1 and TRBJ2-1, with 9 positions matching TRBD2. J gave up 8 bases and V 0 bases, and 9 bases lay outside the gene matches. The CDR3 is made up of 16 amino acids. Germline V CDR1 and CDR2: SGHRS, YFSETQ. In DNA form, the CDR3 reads TGCGCCAGCAGCTTGGAGGGCGGGGGGGCCTTCGATGAGCAGTTCTTC. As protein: CASSLEGGGAFDEQFF.

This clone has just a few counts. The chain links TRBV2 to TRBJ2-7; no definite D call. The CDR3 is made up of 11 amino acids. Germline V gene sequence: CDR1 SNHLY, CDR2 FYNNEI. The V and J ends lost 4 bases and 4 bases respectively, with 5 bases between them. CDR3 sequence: CASSAGYEQYF. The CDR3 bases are TGTGCCAGCAGTGCAGGTTACGAGCAGTACTTC.

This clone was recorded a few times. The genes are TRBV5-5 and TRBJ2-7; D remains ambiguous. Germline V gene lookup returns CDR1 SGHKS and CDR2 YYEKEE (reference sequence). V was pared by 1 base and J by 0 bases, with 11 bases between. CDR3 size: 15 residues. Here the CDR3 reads CASSLLYGASYEQYF. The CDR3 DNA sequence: TGTGCCAGCAGCTTGTTGTACGGAGCCTCCTACGAGCAGTACTTC.

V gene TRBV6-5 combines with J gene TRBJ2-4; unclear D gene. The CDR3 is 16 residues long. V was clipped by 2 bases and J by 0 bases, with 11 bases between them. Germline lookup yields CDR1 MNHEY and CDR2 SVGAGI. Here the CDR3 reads CASSYSSAGAKNIQYF. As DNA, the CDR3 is TGTGCCAGCAGTTACAGCAGCGCCGGAGCCAAAAACATTCAGTACTTC.

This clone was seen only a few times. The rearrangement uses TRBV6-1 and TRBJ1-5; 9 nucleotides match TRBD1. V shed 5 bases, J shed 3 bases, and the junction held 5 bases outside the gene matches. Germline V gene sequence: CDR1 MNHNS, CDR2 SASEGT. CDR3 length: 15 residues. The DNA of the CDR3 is TGTGCCAGCAGTTTAGACAGGGGGACCAATCAGCCCCAGCATTTT. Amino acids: CASSLDRGTNQPQHF.

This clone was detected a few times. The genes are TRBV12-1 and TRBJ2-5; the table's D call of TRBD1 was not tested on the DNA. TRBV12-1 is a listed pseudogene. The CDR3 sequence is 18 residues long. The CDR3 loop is CASSFGAGGGEPQETQYF. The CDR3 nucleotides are TGTGCCAGCAGCTTTGGGGCAGGGGGCGGGGAGCCTCAAGAGACCCAGTACTTC.

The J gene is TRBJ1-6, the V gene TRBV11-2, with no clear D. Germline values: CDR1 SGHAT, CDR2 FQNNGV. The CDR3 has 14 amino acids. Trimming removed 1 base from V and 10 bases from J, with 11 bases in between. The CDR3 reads CASSLAGVGSPLHF. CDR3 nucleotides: TGTGCCAGCAGCTTAGCCGGGGTTGGATCACCCCTCCACTTT.

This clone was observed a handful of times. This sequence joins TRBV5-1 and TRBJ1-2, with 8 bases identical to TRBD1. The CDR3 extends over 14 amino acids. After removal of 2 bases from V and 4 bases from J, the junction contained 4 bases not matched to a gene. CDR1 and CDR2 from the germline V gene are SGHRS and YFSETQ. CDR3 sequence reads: CASSFTGGGYGYTF. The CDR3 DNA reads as TGCGCCAGCAGCTTCACAGGGGGAGGCTATGGCTACACCTTC.

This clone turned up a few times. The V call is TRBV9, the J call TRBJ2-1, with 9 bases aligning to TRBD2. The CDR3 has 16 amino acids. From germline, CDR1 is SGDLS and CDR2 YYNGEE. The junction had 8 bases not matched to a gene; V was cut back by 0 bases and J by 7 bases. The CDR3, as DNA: TGTGCCAGCAGCGTAGAGGGCGGAGCGGGAGGAAATGAGCAGTTCTTC. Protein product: CASSVEGGAGGNEQFF.

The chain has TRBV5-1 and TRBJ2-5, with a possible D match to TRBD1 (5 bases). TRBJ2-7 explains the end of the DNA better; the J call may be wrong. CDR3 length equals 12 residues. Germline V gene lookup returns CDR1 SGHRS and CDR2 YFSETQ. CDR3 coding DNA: TGCGCCAGCAGCGACAGTTTGAGCGAGCAGTACTTC. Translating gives CASSDSLSEQYF.

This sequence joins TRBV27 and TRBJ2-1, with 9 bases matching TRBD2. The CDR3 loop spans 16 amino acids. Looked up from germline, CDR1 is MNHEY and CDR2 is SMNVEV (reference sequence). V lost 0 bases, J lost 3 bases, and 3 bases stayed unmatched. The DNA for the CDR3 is TGTGCCAGCAGTTTATCCGCTAGCGGGGTCTACAATGAGCAGTTCTTC. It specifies CASSLSASGVYNEQFF.

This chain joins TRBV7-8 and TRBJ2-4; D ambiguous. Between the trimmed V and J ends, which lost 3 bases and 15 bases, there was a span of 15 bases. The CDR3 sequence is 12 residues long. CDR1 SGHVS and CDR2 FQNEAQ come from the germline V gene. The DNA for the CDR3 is TGTGCCAGCAGCTTTACGGAGTCTAGTCCGTACTTC. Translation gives CASSFTESSPYF.